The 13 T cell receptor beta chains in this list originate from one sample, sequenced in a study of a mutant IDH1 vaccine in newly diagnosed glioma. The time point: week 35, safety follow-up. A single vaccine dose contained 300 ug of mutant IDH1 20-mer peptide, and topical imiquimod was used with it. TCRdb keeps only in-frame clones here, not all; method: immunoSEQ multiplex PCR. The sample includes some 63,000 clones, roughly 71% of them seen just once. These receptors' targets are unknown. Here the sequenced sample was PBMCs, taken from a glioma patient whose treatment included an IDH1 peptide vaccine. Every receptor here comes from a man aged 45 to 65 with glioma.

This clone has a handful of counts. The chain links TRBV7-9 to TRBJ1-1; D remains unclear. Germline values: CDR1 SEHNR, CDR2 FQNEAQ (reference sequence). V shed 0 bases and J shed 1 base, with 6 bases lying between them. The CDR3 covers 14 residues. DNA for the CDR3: TGTGCCAGCAGCTTAGCGTGGTCGAACACTGAAGCTTTCTTT. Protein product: CASSLAWSNTEAFF.

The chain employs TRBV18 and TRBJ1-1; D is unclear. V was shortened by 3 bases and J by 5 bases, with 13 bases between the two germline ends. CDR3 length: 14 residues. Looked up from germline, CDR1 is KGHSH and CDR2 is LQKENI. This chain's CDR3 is CASSPLETRTEAFF. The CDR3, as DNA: TGTGCCAGCTCACCTCTCGAGACGAGAACTGAAGCTTTCTTT.

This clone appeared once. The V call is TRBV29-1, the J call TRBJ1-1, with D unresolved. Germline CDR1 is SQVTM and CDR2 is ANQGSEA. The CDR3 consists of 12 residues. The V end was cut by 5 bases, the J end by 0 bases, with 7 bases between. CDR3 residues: CSVPSVNTEAFF. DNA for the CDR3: TGCAGCGTTCCATCGGTGAACACTGAAGCTTTCTTT.

The CDR3 bases are TGTGCCAGCAGTGATAGGACAGAATATAGCAATCAGCCCCAGCATTTT. Its translation: CASSDRTEYSNQPQHF. This sequence joins TRBV2 and TRBJ1-5; perhaps TRBD1 as D (6 bases). The germline gives CDR1 SNHLY, CDR2 FYNNEI. This CDR3 region has 16 residues. Trimming pared 3 bases from V and 0 bases from J, leaving 12 bases between.

The CDR3 DNA reads as TGTGCCTGGAGTCCGGGACAGATCCAAGAGACCCAGTACTTC. It translates to CAWSPGQIQETQYF. The rearrangement uses TRBV30 and TRBJ2-5; TRBD1 matches at 7 bases. V dropped 2 bases and J dropped 1; count of bases not matched to a gene: 4. Germline CDR1 is GTSNPN and CDR2 is SVGIG (reference sequence). This CDR3 region has 14 residues.

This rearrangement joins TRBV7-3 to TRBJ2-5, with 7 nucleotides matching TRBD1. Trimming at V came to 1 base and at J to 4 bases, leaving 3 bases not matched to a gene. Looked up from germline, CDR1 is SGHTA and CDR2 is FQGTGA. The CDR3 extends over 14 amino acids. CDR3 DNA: TGTGCCAGCAGCTTAAAAGGGGGCCGAGAGACCCAGTACTTC. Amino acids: CASSLKGGRETQYF.

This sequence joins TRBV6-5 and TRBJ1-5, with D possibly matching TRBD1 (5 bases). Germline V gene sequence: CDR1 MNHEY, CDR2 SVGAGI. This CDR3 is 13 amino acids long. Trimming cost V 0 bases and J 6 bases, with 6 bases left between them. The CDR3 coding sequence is TGTGCCAGCAGTTACTCGAGGGGTCAGCCCCAGCATTTT. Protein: CASSYSRGQPQHF.

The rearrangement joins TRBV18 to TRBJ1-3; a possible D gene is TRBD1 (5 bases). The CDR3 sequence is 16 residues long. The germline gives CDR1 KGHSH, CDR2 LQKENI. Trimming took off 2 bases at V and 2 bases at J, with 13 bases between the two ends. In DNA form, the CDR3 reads TGTGCCAGCTCACCATCGGGGCAGAGTGCTGGAAACACCATATATTTT. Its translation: CASSPSGQSAGNTIYF.

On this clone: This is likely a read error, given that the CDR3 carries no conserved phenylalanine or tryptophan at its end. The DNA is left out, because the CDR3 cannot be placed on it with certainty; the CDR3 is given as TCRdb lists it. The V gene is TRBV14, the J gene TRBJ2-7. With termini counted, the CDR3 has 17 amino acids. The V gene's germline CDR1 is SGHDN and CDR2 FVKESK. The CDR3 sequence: CASSQDPIRSHLRAVPL.

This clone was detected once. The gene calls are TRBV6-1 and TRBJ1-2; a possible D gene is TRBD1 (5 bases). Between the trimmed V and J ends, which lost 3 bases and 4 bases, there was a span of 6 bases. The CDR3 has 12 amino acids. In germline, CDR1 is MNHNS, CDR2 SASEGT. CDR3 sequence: CASSDRAYGYTF. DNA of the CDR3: TGTGCCAGCAGTGACAGGGCCTATGGCTACACCTTC.

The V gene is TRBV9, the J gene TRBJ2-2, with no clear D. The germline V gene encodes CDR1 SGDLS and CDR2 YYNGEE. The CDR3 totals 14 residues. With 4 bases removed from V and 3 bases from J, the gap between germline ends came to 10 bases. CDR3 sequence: CASSPRVDTGELFF. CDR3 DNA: TGTGCCAGCAGCCCCCGGGTGGACACCGGGGAGCTGTTTTTT.

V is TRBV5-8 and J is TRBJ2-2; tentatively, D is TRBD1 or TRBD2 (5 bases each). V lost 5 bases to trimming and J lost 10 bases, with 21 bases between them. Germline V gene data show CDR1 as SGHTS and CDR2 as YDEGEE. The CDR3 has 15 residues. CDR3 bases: TGTGCCAGCAGGGTGGAAATGGGACCGTTTGAGGAGCTGTTTTTT. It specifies CASRVEMGPFEELFF.

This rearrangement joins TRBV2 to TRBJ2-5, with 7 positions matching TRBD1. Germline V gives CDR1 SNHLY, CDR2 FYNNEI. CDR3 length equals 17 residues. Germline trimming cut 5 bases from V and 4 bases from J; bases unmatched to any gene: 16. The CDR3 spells CASSKGANRGGGETQYF. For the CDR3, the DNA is TGTGCCAGCAGTAAAGGGGCTAACAGGGGCGGAGGAGAGACCCAGTACTTC.